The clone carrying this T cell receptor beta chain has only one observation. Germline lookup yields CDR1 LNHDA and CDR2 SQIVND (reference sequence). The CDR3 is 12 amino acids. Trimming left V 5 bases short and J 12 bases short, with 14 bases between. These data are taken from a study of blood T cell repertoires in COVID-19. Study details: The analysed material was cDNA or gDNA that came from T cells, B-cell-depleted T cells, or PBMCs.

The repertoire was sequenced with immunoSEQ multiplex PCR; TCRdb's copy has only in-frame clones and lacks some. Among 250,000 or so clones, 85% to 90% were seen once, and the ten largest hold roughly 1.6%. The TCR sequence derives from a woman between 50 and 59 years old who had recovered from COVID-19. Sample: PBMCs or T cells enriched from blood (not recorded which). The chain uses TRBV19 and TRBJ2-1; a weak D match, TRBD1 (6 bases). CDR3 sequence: CASSANLGGQFF. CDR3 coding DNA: TGTGCCAGTAGTGCGAATCTAGGGGGGCAGTTCTTC.